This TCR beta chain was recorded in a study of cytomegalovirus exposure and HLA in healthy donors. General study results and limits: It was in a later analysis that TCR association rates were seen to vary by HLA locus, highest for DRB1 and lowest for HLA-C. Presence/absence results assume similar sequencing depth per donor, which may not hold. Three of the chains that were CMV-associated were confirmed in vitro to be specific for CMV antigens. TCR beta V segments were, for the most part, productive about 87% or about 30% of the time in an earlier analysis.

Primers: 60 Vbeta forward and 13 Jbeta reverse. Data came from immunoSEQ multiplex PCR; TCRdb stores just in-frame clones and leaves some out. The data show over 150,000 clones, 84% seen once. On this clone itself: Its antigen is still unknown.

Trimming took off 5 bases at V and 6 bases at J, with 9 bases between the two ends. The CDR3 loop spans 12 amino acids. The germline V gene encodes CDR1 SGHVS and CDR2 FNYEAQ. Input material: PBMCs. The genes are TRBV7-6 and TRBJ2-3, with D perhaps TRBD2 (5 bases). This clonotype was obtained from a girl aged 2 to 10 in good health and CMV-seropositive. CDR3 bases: TGTGCCAGCAGCCCCCCGGGGGATACGCAGTATTTT. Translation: CASSPPGDTQYF.